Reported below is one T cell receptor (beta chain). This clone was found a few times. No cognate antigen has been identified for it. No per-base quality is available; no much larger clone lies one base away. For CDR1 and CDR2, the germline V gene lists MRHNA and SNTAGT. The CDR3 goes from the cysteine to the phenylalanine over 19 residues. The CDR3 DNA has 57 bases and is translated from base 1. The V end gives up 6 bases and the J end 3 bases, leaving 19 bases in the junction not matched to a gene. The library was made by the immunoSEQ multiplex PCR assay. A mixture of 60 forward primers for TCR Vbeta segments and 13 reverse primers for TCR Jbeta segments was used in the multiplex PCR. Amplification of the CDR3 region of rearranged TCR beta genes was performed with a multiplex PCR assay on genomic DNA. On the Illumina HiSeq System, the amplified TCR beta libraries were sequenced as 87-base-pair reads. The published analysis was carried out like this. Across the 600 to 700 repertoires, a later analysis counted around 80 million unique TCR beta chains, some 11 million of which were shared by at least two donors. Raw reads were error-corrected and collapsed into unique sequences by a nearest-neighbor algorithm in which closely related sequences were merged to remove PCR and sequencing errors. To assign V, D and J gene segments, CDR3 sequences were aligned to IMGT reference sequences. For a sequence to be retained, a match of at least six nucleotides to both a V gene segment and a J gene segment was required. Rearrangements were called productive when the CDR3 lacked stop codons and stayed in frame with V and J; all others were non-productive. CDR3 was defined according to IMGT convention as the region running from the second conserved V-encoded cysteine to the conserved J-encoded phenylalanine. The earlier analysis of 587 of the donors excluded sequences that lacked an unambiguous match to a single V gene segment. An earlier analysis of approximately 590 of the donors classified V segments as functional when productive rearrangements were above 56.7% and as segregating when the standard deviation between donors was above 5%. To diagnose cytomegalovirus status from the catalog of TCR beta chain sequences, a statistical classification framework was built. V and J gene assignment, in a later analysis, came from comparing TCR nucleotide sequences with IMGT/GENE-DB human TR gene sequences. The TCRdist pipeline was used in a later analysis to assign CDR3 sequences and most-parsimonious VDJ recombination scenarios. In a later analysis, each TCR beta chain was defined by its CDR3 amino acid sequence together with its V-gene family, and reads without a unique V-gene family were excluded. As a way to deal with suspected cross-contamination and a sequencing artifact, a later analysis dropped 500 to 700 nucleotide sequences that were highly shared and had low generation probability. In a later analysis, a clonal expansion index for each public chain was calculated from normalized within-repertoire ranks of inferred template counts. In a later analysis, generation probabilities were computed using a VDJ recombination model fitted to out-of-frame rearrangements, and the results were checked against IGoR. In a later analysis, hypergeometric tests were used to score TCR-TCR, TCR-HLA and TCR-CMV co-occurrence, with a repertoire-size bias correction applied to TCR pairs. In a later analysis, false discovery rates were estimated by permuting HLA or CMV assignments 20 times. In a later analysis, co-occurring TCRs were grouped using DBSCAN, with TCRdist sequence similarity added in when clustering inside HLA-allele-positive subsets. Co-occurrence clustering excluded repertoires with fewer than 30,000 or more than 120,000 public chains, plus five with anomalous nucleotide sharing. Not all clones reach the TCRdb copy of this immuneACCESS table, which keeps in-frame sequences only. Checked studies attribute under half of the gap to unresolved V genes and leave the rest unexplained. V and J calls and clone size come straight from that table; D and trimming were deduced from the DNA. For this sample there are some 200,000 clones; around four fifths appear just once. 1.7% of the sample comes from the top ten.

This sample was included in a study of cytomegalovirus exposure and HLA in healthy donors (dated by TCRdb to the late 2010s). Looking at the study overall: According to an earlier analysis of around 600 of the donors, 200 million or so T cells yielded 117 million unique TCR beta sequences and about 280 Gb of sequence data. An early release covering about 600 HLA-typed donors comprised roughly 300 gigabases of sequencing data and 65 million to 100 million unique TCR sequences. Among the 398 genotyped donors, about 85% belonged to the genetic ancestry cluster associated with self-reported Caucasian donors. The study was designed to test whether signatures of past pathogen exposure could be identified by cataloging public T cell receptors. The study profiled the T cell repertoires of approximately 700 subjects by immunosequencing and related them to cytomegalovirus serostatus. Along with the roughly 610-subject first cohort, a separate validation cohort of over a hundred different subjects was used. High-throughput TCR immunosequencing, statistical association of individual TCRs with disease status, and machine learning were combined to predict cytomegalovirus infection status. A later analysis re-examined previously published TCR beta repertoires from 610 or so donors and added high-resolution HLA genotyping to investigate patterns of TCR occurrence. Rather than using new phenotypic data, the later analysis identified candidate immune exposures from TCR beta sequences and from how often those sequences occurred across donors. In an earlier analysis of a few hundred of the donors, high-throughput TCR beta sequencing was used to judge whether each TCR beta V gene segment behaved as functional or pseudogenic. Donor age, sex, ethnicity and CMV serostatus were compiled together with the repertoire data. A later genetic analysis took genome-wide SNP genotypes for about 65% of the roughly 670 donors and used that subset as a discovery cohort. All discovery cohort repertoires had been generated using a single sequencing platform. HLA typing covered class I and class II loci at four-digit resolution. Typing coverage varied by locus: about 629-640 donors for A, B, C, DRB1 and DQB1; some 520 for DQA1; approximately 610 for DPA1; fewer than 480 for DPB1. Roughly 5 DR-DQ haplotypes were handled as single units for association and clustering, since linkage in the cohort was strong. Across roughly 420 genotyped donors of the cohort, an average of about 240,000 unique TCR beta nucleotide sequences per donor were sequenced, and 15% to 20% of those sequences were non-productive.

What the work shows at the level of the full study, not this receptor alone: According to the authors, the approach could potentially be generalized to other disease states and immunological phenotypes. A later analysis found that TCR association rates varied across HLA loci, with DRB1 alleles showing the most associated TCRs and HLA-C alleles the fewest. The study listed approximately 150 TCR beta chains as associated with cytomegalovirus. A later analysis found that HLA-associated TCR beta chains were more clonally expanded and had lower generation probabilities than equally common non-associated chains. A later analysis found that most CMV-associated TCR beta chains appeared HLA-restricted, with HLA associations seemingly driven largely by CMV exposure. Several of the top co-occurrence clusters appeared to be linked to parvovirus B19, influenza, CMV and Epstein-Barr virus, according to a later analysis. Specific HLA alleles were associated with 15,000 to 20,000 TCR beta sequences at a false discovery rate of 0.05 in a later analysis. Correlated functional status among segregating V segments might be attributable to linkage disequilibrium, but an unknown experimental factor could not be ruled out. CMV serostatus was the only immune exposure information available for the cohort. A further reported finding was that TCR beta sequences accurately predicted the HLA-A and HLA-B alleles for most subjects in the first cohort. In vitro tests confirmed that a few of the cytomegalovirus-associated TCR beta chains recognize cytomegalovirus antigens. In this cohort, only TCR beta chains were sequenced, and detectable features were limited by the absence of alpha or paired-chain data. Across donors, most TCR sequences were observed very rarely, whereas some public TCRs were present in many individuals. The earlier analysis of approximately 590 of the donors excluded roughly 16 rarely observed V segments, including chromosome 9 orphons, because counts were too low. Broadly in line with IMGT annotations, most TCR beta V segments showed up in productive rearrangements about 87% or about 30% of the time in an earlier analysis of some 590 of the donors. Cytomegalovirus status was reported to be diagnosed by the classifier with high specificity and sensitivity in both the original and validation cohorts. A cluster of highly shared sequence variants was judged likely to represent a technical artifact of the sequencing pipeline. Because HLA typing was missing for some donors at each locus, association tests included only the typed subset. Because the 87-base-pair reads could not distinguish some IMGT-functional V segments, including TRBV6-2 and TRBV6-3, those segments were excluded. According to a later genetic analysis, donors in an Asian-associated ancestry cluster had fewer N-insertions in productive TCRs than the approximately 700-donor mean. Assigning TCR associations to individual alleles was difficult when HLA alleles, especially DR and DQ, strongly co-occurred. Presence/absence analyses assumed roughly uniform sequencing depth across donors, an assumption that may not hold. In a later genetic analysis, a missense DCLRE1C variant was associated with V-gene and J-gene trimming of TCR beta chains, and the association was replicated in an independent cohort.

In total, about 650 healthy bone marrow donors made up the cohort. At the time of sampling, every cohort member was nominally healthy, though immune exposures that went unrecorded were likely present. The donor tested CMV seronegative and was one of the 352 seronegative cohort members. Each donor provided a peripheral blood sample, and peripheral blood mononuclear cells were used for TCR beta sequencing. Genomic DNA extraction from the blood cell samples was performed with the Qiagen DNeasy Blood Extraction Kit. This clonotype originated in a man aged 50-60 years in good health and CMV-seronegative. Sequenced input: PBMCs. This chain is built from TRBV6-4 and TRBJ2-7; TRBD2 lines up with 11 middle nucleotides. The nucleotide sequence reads TGTGCCAGCAGACTTACCCTCCCCCCCGGGACTAGCGGATACTACGAGCAGTACTTC. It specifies CASRLTLPPGTSGYYEQYF.